This section outlines one T cell receptor beta chain sequence together with its context. Its target antigen remains unknown. Per-base quality was not reported, and no clone a single base away is much larger than it. The data originate from a study of T cell responses to AZD1222 COVID-19 vaccine (dated by TCRdb to the early 2020s). Looking at the study overall: A total of over 230 trial participants underwent TCR sequencing, of whom 207 had received two doses of AZD1222 and about 25 had received two doses of the MenACWY control vaccine. Enrollment into the trials was organized by age into subgroups of 18-55, 56-69 and 70-plus years, and those subgroups contained approximately 160, 26 and 62 TCR-sequenced participants, respectively.

The sample's time point label, in plain terms: about 28 days (+/-7) after the second vaccine dose. AZD1222 recipients with second doses at about 4 weeks or about 12 weeks were pooled, because spike-specific TCR depth and breadth did not differ between schedules. Vaccinee samples were obtained from the UK trials COV001 and COV002, which included a single-blind randomized controlled phase 2/3 trial of AZD1222 (ChAdOx1 nCoV-19) in healthy adults. Trial participant PBMC samples were collected at day 0 and day 28 after the second dose for TCRbeta chain sequencing. Broader findings and caveats from the paper: The vaccine-associated CD4 TCRs covered the entire spike protein, and the dominant responses fell in regions 160-218 and 743-854. Most participants were white British and females outnumbered males, and the authors suggested that clonal diversity may have been underestimated. In the small 56-69-year group, the increase in depth fell short of significance, most likely because of low power. Spike-specific TCR breadth and depth rose significantly after two AZD1222 doses compared with day 0 and with MenACWY recipients. No day 14 peak-response samples were available, so repertoires were characterized only after the peak T cell response. Reportedly, almost half of the unique spike-specific TCRs recognized epitopes lying outside the regions that are mutated in the B.1.351 and B.1.1.7 variants. Conclusions about previously exposed vaccinees are limited because only five to seven AZD1222 recipients were SARS-CoV-2 seropositive at baseline.

The CDR3 regions of human TCRbeta chains were analyzed by immunosequencing. The paper's data handling went like this. Repertoire TCRs were matched against a reference library of SARS-CoV-2-specific TCRs generated with the MIRA antigen-specificity platform. Breadth was defined as the fraction of unique TCRs that were SARS-CoV-2-associated, and depth was defined as the fraction of total T cells that were SARS-CoV-2-associated. Using the MIRA data, each spike-specific TCR was mapped to the spike region that the TCR reacts to and placed in a CD4 or CD8 class. Log10-transformed breadth and depth values were compared by one-way ANOVA with Sidak's multiple comparisons tests. TCRdb stores this immuneACCESS table with in-frame sequences only. Part of the clones is absent; in the studies checked, under half of the shortfall reflects unresolved V genes, and no reason is known for the rest. The D gene and trimming were derived from the DNA, and the V and J assignments and clone size from that table. In this sample the table shows about 84,000 clones, roughly 88% of which occur a single time. The ten largest clones capture 10% of the sample.

The sample consisted of peripheral blood, taken 28 days after the second AZD1222 dose. The sequence was obtained from an adult who received the AZD1222 COVID-19 vaccine.

CDR3 loop: CASRENTGELFF. In nucleotide form, the sequence is TGCGCCAGCAGAGAAAACACCGGGGAGCTGTTTTTT. This receptor chain uses TRBV10-2 and TRBJ2-2; the D gene remains uncertain. Sequences WSHSY (CDR1) and SAAADI (CDR2) are obtained from the germline V gene. Counted from cysteine to phenylalanine, this CDR3 has 12 amino acids. The read is trimmed to its CDR3 DNA, 36 bases read in frame from base 1. Trimming removed 6 bases from V and 2 bases from J, leaving 4 bases between the germline ends.